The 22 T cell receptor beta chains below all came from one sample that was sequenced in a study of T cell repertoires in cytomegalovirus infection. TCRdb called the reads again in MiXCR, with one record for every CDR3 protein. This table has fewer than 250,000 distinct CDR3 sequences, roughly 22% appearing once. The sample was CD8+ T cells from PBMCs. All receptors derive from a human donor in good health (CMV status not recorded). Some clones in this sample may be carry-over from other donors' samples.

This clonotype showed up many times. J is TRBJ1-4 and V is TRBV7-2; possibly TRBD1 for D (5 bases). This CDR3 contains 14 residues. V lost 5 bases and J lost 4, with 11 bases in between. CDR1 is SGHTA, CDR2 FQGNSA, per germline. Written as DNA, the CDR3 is TGTGCCAGCAGCCCGGGACCGAATAATGAAAAACTGTTTTTT. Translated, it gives CASSPGPNNEKLFF.

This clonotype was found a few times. CDR3 region: CASSLENRPPRGQYF. Here the CDR3 DNA reads TGTGCCAGCAGCTTGGAAAATCGGCCCCCGCGGGGGCAGTATTTT. The chain is built from TRBV5-4 and TRBJ2-3; TRBD2 is a possible D gene (6 bases). The length of the CDR3 is 15 residues. Germline V gene sequence: CDR1 SGHNT, CDR2 YYREEE (reference sequence). V gave up 0 bases and J gave up 11 bases, with 19 bases separating them.

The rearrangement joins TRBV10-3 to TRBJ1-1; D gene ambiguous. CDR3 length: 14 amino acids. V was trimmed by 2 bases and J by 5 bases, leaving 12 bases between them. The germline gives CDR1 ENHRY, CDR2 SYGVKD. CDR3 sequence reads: CAISENKRETEAFF. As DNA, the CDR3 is TGTGCCATCAGTGAGAACAAACGGGAAACTGAAGCTTTCTTT.

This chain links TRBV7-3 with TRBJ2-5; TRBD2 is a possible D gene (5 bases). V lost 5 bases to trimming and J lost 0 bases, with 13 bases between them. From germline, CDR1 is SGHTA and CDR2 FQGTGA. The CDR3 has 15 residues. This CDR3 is CASSGSDSNQETQYF. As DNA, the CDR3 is TGTGCCAGCAGCGGTTCGGACTCAAACCAAGAGACCCAGTACTTC.

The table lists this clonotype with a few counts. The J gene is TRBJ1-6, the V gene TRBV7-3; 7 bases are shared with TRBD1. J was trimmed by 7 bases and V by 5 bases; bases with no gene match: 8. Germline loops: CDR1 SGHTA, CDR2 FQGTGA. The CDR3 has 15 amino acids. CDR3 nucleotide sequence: TGTGCCAGCAGCCTCGACCGGGACAGAAATTCACCCCTCCACTTT. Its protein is CASSLDRDRNSPLHF.

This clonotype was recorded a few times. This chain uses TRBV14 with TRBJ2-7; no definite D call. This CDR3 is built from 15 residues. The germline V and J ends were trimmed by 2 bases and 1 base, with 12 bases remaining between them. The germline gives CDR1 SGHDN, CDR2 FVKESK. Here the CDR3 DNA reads TGTGCCAGCAGCCAAATCAATGACGGATCCTACGAGCAGTACTTC. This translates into CASSQINDGSYEQYF.

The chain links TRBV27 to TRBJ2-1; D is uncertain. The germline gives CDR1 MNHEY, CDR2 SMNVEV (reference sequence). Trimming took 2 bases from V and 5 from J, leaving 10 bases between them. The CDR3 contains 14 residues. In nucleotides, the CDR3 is TGTGCCAGCAGTTTAAAAGAGCTAAACAATGAGCAGTTCTTC. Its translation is CASSLKELNNEQFF.

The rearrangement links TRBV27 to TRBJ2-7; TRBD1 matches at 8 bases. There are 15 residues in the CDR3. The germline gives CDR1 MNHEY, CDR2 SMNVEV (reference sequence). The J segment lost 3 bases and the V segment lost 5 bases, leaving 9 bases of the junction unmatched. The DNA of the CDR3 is TGTGCCAGCAGTCCGCCCAGGGGGCCACTCTACGAGCAGTACTTC. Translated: CASSPPRGPLYEQYF.

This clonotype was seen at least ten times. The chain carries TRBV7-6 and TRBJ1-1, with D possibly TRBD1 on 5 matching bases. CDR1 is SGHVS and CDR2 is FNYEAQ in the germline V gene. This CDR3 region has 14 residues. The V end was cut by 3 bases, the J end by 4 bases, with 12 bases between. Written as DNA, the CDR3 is TGTGCCAGCAGCTTTCGTGGGGCGGGCACTGAAGCTTTCTTT. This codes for CASSFRGAGTEAFF. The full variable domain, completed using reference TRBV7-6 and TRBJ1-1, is GAGVSQSPRYKVTKRGQDVALRCDPISGHVSLYWYRQALGQGPEFLTYFNYEAQQDKSGLPNDRFSAERPEGSISTLTIQRTEQRDSAMYRCASSFRGAGTEAFFGQGTRLTVV.

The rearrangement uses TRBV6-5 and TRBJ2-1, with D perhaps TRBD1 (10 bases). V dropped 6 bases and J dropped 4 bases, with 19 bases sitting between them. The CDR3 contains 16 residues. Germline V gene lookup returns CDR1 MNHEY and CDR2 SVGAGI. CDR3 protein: CASRPSGTGDYNEQFF. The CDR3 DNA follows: TGTGCCAGCAGACCTAGCGGGACAGGGGATTACAATGAGCAGTTCTTC.

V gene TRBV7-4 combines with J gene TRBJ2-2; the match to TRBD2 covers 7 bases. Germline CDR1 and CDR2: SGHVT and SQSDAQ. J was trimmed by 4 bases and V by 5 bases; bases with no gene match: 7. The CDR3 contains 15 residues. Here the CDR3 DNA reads TGTGCCAGCAGCCATACTAGCGTTTTCACCGGGGAGCTGTTTTTT. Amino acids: CASSHTSVFTGELFF.

The CDR3 region has the DNA TGTGCCAGCAGCCCCCGGACAGGGGGAGTCACAGATACGCAGTATTTT. It encodes CASSPRTGGVTDTQYF. This chain links TRBV11-3 with TRBJ2-3, with 10 bases aligning to TRBD1. The length of the CDR3 is 16 residues. The V gene end was trimmed by 5 bases and the J gene end by 2 bases; junction bases not matched to a gene: 7. Per germline, CDR1 SGHNT and CDR2 YENEEA.

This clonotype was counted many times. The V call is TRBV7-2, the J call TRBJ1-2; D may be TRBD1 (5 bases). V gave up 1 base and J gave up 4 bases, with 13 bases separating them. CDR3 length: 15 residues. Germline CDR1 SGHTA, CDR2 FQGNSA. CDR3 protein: CASSLDPGVGYGYTF. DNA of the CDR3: TGTGCCAGCAGCTTAGATCCGGGGGTTGGCTATGGCTACACCTTC.

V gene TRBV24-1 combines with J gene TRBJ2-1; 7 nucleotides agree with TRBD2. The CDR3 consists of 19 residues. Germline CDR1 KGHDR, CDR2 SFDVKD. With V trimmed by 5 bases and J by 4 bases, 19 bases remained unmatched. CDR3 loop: CATSVGIGRTSDPYNEQFF. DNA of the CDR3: TGTGCCACCAGTGTTGGGATTGGTCGAACTAGCGACCCATACAATGAGCAGTTCTTC.

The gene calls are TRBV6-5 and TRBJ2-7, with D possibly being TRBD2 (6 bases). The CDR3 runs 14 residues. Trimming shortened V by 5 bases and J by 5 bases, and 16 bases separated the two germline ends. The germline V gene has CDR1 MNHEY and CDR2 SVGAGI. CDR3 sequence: CASSLYPSANEQYF. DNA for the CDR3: TGTGCCAGCAGTCTCTACCCTAGCGCCAACGAGCAGTACTTC.

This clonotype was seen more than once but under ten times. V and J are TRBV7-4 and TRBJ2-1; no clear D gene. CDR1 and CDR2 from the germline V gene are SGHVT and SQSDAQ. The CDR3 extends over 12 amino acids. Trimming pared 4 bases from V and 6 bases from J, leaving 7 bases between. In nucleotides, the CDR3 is TGTGCCAGCAGCTGGGCCCGCAATGAGCAGTTCTTC. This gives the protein CASSWARNEQFF. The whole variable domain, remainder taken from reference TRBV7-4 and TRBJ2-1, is GAGVSQSPRYKVAKRGRDVALRCDSISGHVTLYWYRQTLGQGSEVLTYSQSDAQRDKSGRPSGRFSAERPERSVSTLKIQRTEQGDSAVYLCASSWARNEQFFGPGTRLTVL.

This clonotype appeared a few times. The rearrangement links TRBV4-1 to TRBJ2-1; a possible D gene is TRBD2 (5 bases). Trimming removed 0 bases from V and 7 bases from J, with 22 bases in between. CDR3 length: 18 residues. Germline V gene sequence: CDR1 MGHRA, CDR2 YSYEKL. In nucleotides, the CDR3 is TGCGCCAGCAGCCAAGAAGGACTCGGACTTACTTACGGGAATGAGCAGTTCTTC. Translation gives CASSQEGLGLTYGNEQFF.

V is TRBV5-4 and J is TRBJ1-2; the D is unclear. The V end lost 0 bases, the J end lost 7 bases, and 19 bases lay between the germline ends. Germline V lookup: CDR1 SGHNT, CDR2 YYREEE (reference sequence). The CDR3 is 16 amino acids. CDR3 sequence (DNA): TGTGCCAGCAGCTTGGAGGCAGGCCCATCCCACGGTGGCTACACCTTC. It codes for CASSLEAGPSHGGYTF.

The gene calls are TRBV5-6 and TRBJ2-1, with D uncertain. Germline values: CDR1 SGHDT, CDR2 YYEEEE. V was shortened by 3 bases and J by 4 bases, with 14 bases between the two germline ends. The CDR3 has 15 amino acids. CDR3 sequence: CASSSPGQIYNEQFF. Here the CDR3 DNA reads TGTGCCAGCAGCTCTCCAGGTCAAATATACAATGAGCAGTTCTTC.

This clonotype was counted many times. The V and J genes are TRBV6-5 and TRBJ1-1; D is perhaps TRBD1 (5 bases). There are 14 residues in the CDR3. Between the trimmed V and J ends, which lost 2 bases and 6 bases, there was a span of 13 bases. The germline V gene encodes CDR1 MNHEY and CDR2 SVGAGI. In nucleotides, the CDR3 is TGTGCCAGCAGTTACGGCCAGGGCCTCCCTGAAGCTTTCTTT. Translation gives CASSYGQGLPEAFF.

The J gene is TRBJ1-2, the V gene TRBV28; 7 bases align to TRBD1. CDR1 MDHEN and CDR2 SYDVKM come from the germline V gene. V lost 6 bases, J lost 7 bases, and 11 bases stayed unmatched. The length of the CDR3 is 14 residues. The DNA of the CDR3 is TGTGCCAGCAGATTTAGGACAGGTTGGCGTGGCTACACCTTC. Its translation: CASRFRTGWRGYTF.

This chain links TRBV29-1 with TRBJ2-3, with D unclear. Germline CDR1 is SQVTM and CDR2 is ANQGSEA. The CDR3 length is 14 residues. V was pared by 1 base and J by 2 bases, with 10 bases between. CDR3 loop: CSVEVQATTDTQYF. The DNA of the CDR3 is TGCAGCGTTGAAGTCCAGGCGACCACAGATACGCAGTATTTT.